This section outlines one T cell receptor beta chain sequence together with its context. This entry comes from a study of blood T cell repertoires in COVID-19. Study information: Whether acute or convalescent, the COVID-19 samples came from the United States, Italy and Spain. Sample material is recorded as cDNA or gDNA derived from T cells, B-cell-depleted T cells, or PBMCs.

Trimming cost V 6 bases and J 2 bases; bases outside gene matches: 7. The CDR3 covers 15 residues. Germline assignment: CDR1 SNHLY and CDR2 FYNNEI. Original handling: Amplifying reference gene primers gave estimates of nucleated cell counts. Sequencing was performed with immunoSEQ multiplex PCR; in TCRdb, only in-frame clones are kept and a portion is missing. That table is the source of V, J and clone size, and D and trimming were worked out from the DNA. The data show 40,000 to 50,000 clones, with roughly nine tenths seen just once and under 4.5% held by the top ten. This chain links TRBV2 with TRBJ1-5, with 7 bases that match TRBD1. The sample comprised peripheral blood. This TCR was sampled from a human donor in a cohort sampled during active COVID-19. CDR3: CASSVTGSGNQPQHF. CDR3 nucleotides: TGTGCCAGCAGCGTGACAGGGTCCGGCAATCAGCCCCAGCATTTT.